This T cell receptor (beta chain) appears in the sequencing data of a study of cytomegalovirus exposure and HLA in healthy donors. V was trimmed by 3 bases and J by 3 bases, leaving 10 bases between them. There are 14 residues in the CDR3. From germline, CDR1 is KGHSH and CDR2 LQKENI. The PCR used 60 Vbeta and 13 Jbeta primers. TCRdb's copy holds only in-frame clones and misses some; the assay was immunoSEQ multiplex PCR. The top ten hold about 7.6% of the sample, which has some 66,000 clones, roughly 75% seen once. Sequenced input: PBMCs. J is TRBJ2-3 and V is TRBV18; D gene unclear. This TCR was recovered from a man between 60 and 70 years old in good health and CMV-seropositive. The CDR3 coding sequence is TGTGCCAGCTCACCCATGACTGGGACAGATACGCAGTATTTT. This codes for CASSPMTGTDTQYF. Drawing the rest from reference TRBV18 and TRBJ2-3, the complete variable domain is NAGVMQNPRHLVRRRGQEARLRCSPMKGHSHVYWYRQLPEEGLKFMVYLQKENIIDESGMPKERFSAEFPKEGPSILRIQQVVRGDSAAYFCASSPMTGTDTQYFGPGTRLTVL.